The 27 T cell receptor beta chains in this list originate from one sample, sequenced in a study of cytomegalovirus exposure and HLA in healthy donors. Assay used: immunoSEQ multiplex PCR; TCRdb lists only in-frame clones, some missing. Seen here are around 69,000 clones, 96% observed once, and the top ten hold about 4.5%. The sequenced material came from PBMCs. The receptors were gathered from a woman between 18 and 29 years old in good health and CMV-seropositive.

The chain couples TRBV28 to TRBJ2-7; D gene unclear. Per germline, CDR1 MDHEN and CDR2 SYDVKM. Trimming cost V 5 bases and J 0 bases, with 8 bases left between them. This CDR3 contains 13 residues. The CDR3 here is CASSLLSSYEQYF. As DNA, the CDR3 is TGTGCCAGCAGTCTTTTGAGCTCCTACGAGCAGTACTTC.

This chain uses TRBV30 with TRBJ2-1; TRBD2 matches at 9 bases. Germline V gene data show CDR1 as GTSNPN and CDR2 as SVGIG (reference sequence). After removal of 0 bases from V and 7 bases from J, the junction contained 10 bases not matched to a gene. The CDR3 contains 16 residues. For the CDR3, the DNA is TGTGCCTGGAGTGTACCGGTCGCGGGAGGGAGGAATGAGCAGTTCTTC. Protein: CAWSVPVAGGRNEQFF.

V usage is TRBV7-2 and J usage is TRBJ2-7; 11 bases agree with TRBD2. This CDR3 is 16 amino acids long. The V gene's germline CDR1 is SGHTA and CDR2 FQGNSA. The J segment lost 2 bases and the V segment lost 1 base, leaving 4 bases of the junction unmatched. The CDR3 sequence is CASSLETSGRAYEQYF. CDR3 sequence (DNA): TGTGCCAGCAGCTTAGAAACTAGCGGGAGAGCCTACGAGCAGTACTTC. The full variable domain, in which reference TRBV7-2 and TRBJ2-7 provide the parts outside the CDR3, is GAGVSQSPSNKVTEKGKDVELRCDPISGHTALYWYRQSLGQGLEFLIYFQGNSAPDKSGLPSDRFSAERTGGSVSTLTIQRTQQEDSAVYLCASSLETSGRAYEQYFGPGTRLTVT.

The V and J genes are TRBV11-3 and TRBJ1-1; tentative D call: TRBD1 (6 bases). V was cut by 4 bases and J by 0 bases, with 21 bases left in between. The CDR3 is 18 residues long. CDR1 is SGHNT, CDR2 YENEEA, per germline. CDR3 sequence reads: CASSSTGGWDTMNTEAFF. CDR3 nucleotides: TGTGCCAGCAGCTCAACCGGGGGGTGGGACACCATGAACACTGAAGCTTTCTTT.

Here the CDR3 DNA reads TGTGCCAGCAGCCGACAGTTTAGCGGGACCAAAGAGACCCAGTACTTC. Translating it yields CASSRQFSGTKETQYF. The V call is TRBV5-4, the J call TRBJ2-5; 8 positions agree with TRBD2. The germline V gene has CDR1 SGHNT and CDR2 YYREEE (reference sequence). The J segment lost 3 bases and the V segment lost 4 bases, leaving 11 bases of the junction unmatched. This CDR3 is 16 amino acids long. Together with reference TRBV5-4 and TRBJ2-5, the CDR3 gives the full variable domain: ETGVTQSPTHLIKTRGQQVTLRCSSQSGHNTVSWYQQALGQGPQFIFQYYREEENGRGNFPPRFSGLQFPNYSSELNVNALELDDSALYLCASSRQFSGTKETQYFGPGTRLLVL.

V and J are TRBV30 and TRBJ2-7; tentative D call: TRBD2 (7 bases). The germline CDR1 and CDR2 sequences are GTSNPN and SVGIG (reference sequence). The germline V and J ends were trimmed by 7 bases and 3 bases, with 13 bases remaining between them. The CDR3 consists of 12 residues. Here the CDR3 reads CASQGGGYEQYF. CDR3 nucleotide sequence: TGTGCCTCACAGGGAGGGGGCTACGAGCAGTACTTC.

The chain is built from TRBV11-3 and TRBJ1-3; D is unclear. Trimming cost V 5 bases and J 1 base, with 12 bases left between them. Germline V gene data show CDR1 as SGHNT and CDR2 as YENEEA. The CDR3 runs to 15 residues. DNA of the CDR3: TGTGCCAGCAGCCTGACGGGGAGTTCTGGAAACACCATATATTTT. This translates into CASSLTGSSGNTIYF.

The rearrangement links TRBV7-9 to TRBJ2-5; 11 bases are shared with TRBD2. Germline loops: CDR1 SEHNR, CDR2 FQNEAQ (reference sequence). CDR3 length: 14 residues. V shed 6 bases and J 2 bases; nucleotides not matched to a gene: 2. The chain's CDR3 is CASRLAGGQETQYF. CDR3 in DNA: TGTGCCAGCAGGCTAGCGGGAGGACAAGAGACCCAGTACTTC. The variable domain in full, completed from reference TRBV7-9 and TRBJ2-5, reads DTGVSQNPRHKITKRGQNVTFRCDPISEHNRLYWYRQTLGQGPEFLTYFQNEAQLEKSRLLSDRFSAERPKGSFSTLEIQRTEQGDSAMYLCASRLAGGQETQYFGPGTRLLVL.

This chain uses TRBV7-3 with TRBJ2-3, with 8 nucleotides matching TRBD1. This CDR3 spans 16 amino acids. Germline V lookup: CDR1 SGHTA, CDR2 FQGTGA. The trim removed 5 bases at V and 0 bases at J, leaving 7 bases unmatched. The CDR3 DNA sequence: TGTGCCAGCAGCCCACGGCACAGGGGGAGCACAGATACGCAGTATTTT. It translates to CASSPRHRGSTDTQYF.

The V gene is TRBV19, the J gene TRBJ2-3; 7 bases agree with TRBD1. The CDR3 sequence is 15 residues long. The germline V gene encodes CDR1 LNHDA and CDR2 SQIVND (reference sequence). The ends lost 9 bases at V and 0 bases at J; junction bases unmatched: 9. The CDR3 region is CASSGTATSTDTQYF. CDR3 DNA sequence: TGTGCCAGCTCGGGGACAGCTACTAGCACAGATACGCAGTATTTT.

V is TRBV12-5 and J is TRBJ2-7, with a tentative D call TRBD2 (7 bases). The CDR3 length is 17 residues. CDR1 and CDR2 (germline): LGHNT, FRNRAP. The V and J ends lost 5 bases and 2 bases respectively, with 22 bases between them. As DNA, the CDR3 is TGTGCTAGTGGTCAGGGACATTCTTGGACTAGGACCTACGAGCAGTACTTC. Its protein product is CASGQGHSWTRTYEQYF.

DNA of the CDR3: TGTGCCAGTAGTCCACTATTGGGGGGGAGGGATACGCAGTATTTT. Amino acids: CASSPLLGGRDTQYF. The chain carries TRBV19 and TRBJ2-3, with 7 positions matching TRBD2. CDR1 is LNHDA, CDR2 SQIVND, per germline (reference sequence). V lost 5 bases to trimming and J lost 6 bases; unmatched junction nucleotides: 11. This CDR3 comprises 15 residues. The full variable domain, in which reference TRBV19 and TRBJ2-3 provide the parts outside the CDR3, is DGGITQSPKYLFRKEGQNVTLSCEQNLNHDAMYWYRQDPGQGLRLIYYSQIVNDFQKGDIAEGYSVSREKKESFPLTVTSAQKNPTAFYLCASSPLLGGRDTQYFGPGTRLTVL.

The CDR3 region is CSVISDNEQFF. CDR3 nucleotide sequence: TGCAGCGTTATCAGCGACAATGAGCAGTTCTTC. The genes are TRBV29-1 and TRBJ2-1, with D hard to call. The CDR3 consists of 11 residues. Trimming cost V 5 bases and J 5 bases, with 7 bases left between them. CDR1 and CDR2 from the germline V gene are SQVTM and ANQGSEA.

This chain joins TRBV7-8 and TRBJ1-4; the match to TRBD1 covers 7 bases. The trim removed 3 bases at V and 10 bases at J, leaving 11 bases unmatched. The CDR3 sequence is 15 residues long. Germline V lookup: CDR1 SGHVS, CDR2 FQNEAQ. The CDR3 spells CASSFEARQGRKLFF. For the CDR3, the DNA is TGTGCCAGCAGCTTCGAAGCCAGACAGGGTCGAAAACTGTTTTTT.

J is TRBJ2-3 and V is TRBV7-2, with 7 bases lining up with TRBD2. V was pared by 1 base and J by 6 bases, with 7 bases of the junction left unmatched. This CDR3 region has 15 residues. Germline V lookup: CDR1 SGHTA, CDR2 FQGNSA. The CDR3 DNA reads as TGTGCCAGCAGCTTAGTTGCGGGAGTTCCGGATACGCAGTATTTT. It is translated as CASSLVAGVPDTQYF.

This rearrangement joins TRBV2 to TRBJ1-1, with 9 bases matching TRBD1. The CDR3 has 14 amino acids. The V segment lost 6 bases and the J segment 4 bases; nucleotides outside the gene matches: 6. The V gene's germline CDR1 is SNHLY and CDR2 FYNNEI. The CDR3 DNA is TGTGCCAGCAGCGCGGACAGGGGAGGCACTGAAGCTTTCTTT. Its translation is CASSADRGGTEAFF.

This sequence joins TRBV9 and TRBJ2-6; tentatively, D is TRBD1 (6 bases). The CDR3 sequence is 16 residues long. V was clipped by 4 bases and J by 5 bases, with 16 bases between them. Germline lookup yields CDR1 SGDLS and CDR2 YYNGEE. DNA for the CDR3: TGTGCCAGCAGCCCCAGTCCAGGGGTGAGGGCCAACGTCCTGACTTTC. Protein: CASSPSPGVRANVLTF.

The CDR3 DNA sequence: TGCGCCAGCAGCGGAAGCGGAGCGAGCTCCTACAATGAGCAGTTCTTC. Protein product: CASSGSGASSYNEQFF. The gene calls are TRBV5-1 and TRBJ2-1; D possibly corresponds to TRBD2 (5 bases). CDR3 length: 16 amino acids. Trimming took off 4 bases at V and 0 bases at J, with 14 bases between the two ends. CDR1 is SGHRS and CDR2 is YFSETQ in the germline V gene. Variable domain in full (rest from reference TRBV5-1 and TRBJ2-1): KAGVTQTPRYLIKTRGQQVTLSCSPISGHRSVSWYQQTPGQGLQFLFEYFSETQRNKGNFPGRFSGRQFSNSRSEMNVSTLELGDSALYLCASSGSGASSYNEQFFGPGTRLTVL.

This clone has only a few counts. V is TRBV2 and J is TRBJ2-7; D call uncertain. The V end was cut by 3 bases, the J end by 3 bases, with 9 bases between. CDR1 is SNHLY, CDR2 FYNNEI, per germline. This CDR3 spans 13 amino acids. CDR3 sequence: CASSEQVGYEQYF. The CDR3 bases are TGTGCCAGCAGTGAGCAGGTGGGCTACGAGCAGTACTTC.

The chain employs TRBV4-3 and TRBJ2-4; 7 positions match TRBD2. Germline CDR1 is LGHNA and CDR2 is YSLEER. The V segment lost 0 bases and the J segment 8 bases; nucleotides outside the gene matches: 7. This CDR3 comprises 15 residues. The CDR3 spells CASSQDWREFYIQYF. CDR3 nucleotides: TGCGCCAGCAGCCAAGATTGGCGGGAGTTTTACATTCAGTACTTC.

The rearrangement joins TRBV30 to TRBJ2-5; 11 positions match TRBD1. With V trimmed by 3 bases and J by 5 bases, 2 bases remained unmatched. Germline CDR1 is GTSNPN and CDR2 is SVGIG (reference sequence). The CDR3 sequence is 13 residues long. CDR3 residues: CAWSGTGGETQYF. The CDR3 bases are TGTGCCTGGAGCGGGACAGGGGGGGAGACCCAGTACTTC. Full variable domain (missing parts from reference TRBV30 and TRBJ2-5): SQTIHQWPATLVQPVGSPLSLECTVEGTSNPNLYWYRQAAGRGLQLLFYSVGIGQISSEVPQNLSASRPQDRQFILSSKKLLLSDSGFYLCAWSGTGGETQYFGPGTRLLVL.

A note on this clone: The identical CDR3 is also encoded by other nucleotide sequences in the sample. V is TRBV28 and J is TRBJ1-2; D is undetermined. Looked up from germline, CDR1 is MDHEN and CDR2 is SYDVKM. The germline V and J ends were trimmed by 7 bases and 8 bases, with 17 bases remaining between them. The CDR3 has 13 amino acids. The CDR3 loop reads CASNVAGPYGYTF. The DNA of the CDR3 is TGTGCCAGCAACGTGGCTGGGCCCTACGGCTACACCTTC.

V usage is TRBV4-1 and J usage is TRBJ2-2; maybe TRBD2 (5 bases). Germline V CDR1 and CDR2: MGHRA, YSYEKL. The V gene lost 3 bases and the J gene lost 5 bases, with 13 bases spanning the gap. The CDR3 spans 15 residues. The chain's CDR3 is CASSHTPRDTGELFF. The CDR3 DNA follows: TGCGCCAGCAGCCATACCCCCCGGGATACCGGGGAGCTGTTTTTT.

This sequence joins TRBV5-6 and TRBJ1-4; a weak D match, TRBD1 (6 bases). Trimming shortened V by 4 bases and J by 8 bases, and 21 bases separated the two germline ends. The CDR3 is made up of 16 amino acids. CDR1 and CDR2 from the germline V gene are SGHDT and YYEEEE. CDR3 sequence reads: CASSPRRTVSGEKLFF. The CDR3 DNA is TGTGCCAGCAGCCCACGGCGGACAGTATCAGGCGAAAAACTGTTTTTT.

The gene calls are TRBV14 and TRBJ2-7; a weak D match, TRBD2 (5 bases). V lost 0 bases and J lost 3, with 15 bases in between. Germline V gene data show CDR1 as SGHDN and CDR2 as FVKESK. The CDR3 is 16 amino acids. The chain's CDR3 is CASSQEGLGSDYEQYF. The CDR3 coding sequence is TGTGCCAGCAGCCAAGAAGGTTTGGGTAGCGACTACGAGCAGTACTTC.

The gene calls are TRBV5-4 and TRBJ2-7, with TRBD2 matching over 11 bases. Germline loops: CDR1 SGHNT, CDR2 YYREEE (reference sequence). The ends lost 3 bases at V and 5 bases at J; junction bases unmatched: 7. The CDR3 extends over 15 amino acids. CDR3 in amino acids: CASSSRLAGKDEQYF. The CDR3 DNA follows: TGTGCCAGCAGCTCACGACTAGCGGGAAAGGACGAGCAGTACTTC.

This clone appeared once. This chain links TRBV16 with TRBJ2-4; D is perhaps TRBD1 (6 bases). The germline gives CDR1 KGHSY, CDR2 FQNENV. The germline V and J ends were trimmed by 4 bases and 2 bases, with 18 bases remaining between them. This CDR3 is built from 17 residues. The CDR3 DNA sequence: TGTGCCAGCAGCCCTCGGGGCCGACAGGCAACCAAAAACATTCAGTACTTC. Amino acids: CASSPRGRQATKNIQYF.